Below, 27 T cell receptor beta chains from the same sample are listed, as sequenced in a study of tumor and adjacent non-tumor tissue in lung cancer. The library came from three nested PCR rounds adapted from ARM-PCR protocols. TCRdb re-derived calls from the multiplex PCR reads in MiXCR, one entry per CDR3 protein. The sample includes 90,000 to 100,000 distinct CDR3 sequences, roughly 78% seen only once; the top ten take roughly 33%. No cell sorting was done before RNA was extracted from the tissue. More than 3 cm separated this lung sample from the edge of the tumor. Source material: distant non-tumor lung tissue. Receptor source: a man between 60 and 70 years old with small cell lung cancer.

In regard to this clonotype: One junction end disagrees with the germline gene, perhaps due to a read error. The chain couples TRBV13 to TRBJ2-3; a weak D match, TRBD2 (6 bases). CDR1 and CDR2 from the germline V gene are PRHDT and FYEKMQ (reference sequence). The CDR3 is made up of 15 amino acids. The CDR3 here is CTSSPSELTTDTQYF. The CDR3 DNA reads as TGTACCAGCAGCCCTAGCGAGCTGACCACAGATACGCAGTATTTT.

Points on this clonotype: The junction departs from the called germline gene at one end, perhaps through a read error. V usage is TRBV6-1 and J usage is TRBJ2-2, with 10 bases that match TRBD2. The CDR3 is 14 amino acids. Germline V CDR1 and CDR2: MNHNS, SASEGT. CDR3 sequence reads: CDSRLAGDTGKLFF. CDR3 nucleotides: TGTGACAGCAGACTAGCGGGTGACACCGGGAAGCTGTTTTTT.

This clonotype was recorded only once. A much larger clone is a single base away; this may be a read error. V usage is TRBV5-4 and J usage is TRBJ2-3; 8 bases are shared with TRBD2. The CDR3 is 16 amino acids. Looked up from germline, CDR1 is SGHNT and CDR2 is YYREEE (reference sequence). CDR3 sequence reads: CASSLGVAGSTGTQYF. Written as DNA, the CDR3 is TGTGCCAGCAGCTTGGGGGTAGCGGGAAGCACAGGTACGCAGTATTTT. Looking up the rest from reference TRBV5-4 and TRBJ2-3 gives the full variable domain: ETGVTQSPTHLIKTRGQQVTLRCSSQSGHNTVSWYQQALGQGPQFIFQYYREEENGRGNFPPRFSGLQFPNYSSELNVNALELDDSALYLCASSLGVAGSTGTQYFGPGTRLTVL.

This chain links TRBV11-1 with TRBJ2-3; TRBD2 matches at 8 bases. V trimming: 2 bases; J trimming: 2 bases; junction bases outside the gene matches: 3. In germline, CDR1 is SGHAT, CDR2 FQDESV (reference sequence). The CDR3 totals 15 residues. The CDR3 DNA reads TGTGCCAGCAGCTTACAGACTAGCGCCACAGATACGCAGTATTTT. It encodes CASSLQTSATDTQYF.

Note on this clonotype: The junction shows a germline mismatch at one end, possibly a read error. The chain joins TRBV6-1 to TRBJ2-5, with TRBD2 identical over 9 bases. The CDR3 is made up of 16 amino acids. CDR1 is MNHNS and CDR2 is SASEGT in the germline V gene. For the CDR3, the DNA is TGTGCAAGCAGTGTCCATTTTAGCGGGAGCCGAGAGACCCAGTACTTC. Its translation is CASSVHFSGSRETQYF.

Points on this clonotype: An end of the junction differs from the germline gene, which may be a read error. The chain recombines TRBV29-1 with TRBJ1-2; no definite D call. The CDR3 has 12 amino acids. Per the germline V gene, CDR1 is SQVTM and CDR2 is ANQGSEA. The CDR3 sequence: CSIQGDEDGYTF. CDR3 sequence (DNA): TGCAGCATCCAAGGCGATGAGGATGGCTACACATTC.

With respect to this clonotype: A much larger clone lies a single base off, so this may be a read error. The chain combines TRBV20-1 with TRBJ1-3; no reliable D call. CDR1 is DFQATT, CDR2 SNEGSKA, per germline (reference sequence). This CDR3 is 12 amino acids long. The CDR3 region is CSAIGIGNTIHF. As DNA, the CDR3 is TGCAGTGCTATAGGAATTGGAAACACCATACATTTT.

Regarding this clonotype: At one of its ends the junction is not consistent with the germline gene, which may arise from a read error. The gene calls are TRBV5-4 and TRBJ2-5; 9 positions match TRBD1. In germline, CDR1 is SGHNT, CDR2 YYREEE (reference sequence). The CDR3 runs 15 residues. CDR3 amino acids: CASGLKQGAGEIQYF. DNA of the CDR3: TGTGCCAGCGGCCTGAAACAGGGGGCGGGAGAGATCCAGTACTTC.

This clonotype was picked up many times. The gene calls are TRBV30 and TRBJ1-6, with 7 bases matching TRBD1. Losses at the gene ends were 5 bases for V and 5 bases for J; bases not matched to a gene: 0. Germline CDR1 GTSNPN, CDR2 SVGIG (reference sequence). The CDR3 is 12 amino acids. The DNA for the CDR3 is TGTGCCTGGGACAGGGATAATTCACCCCTCCACTTT. Encoded protein: CAWDRDNSPLHF.

The V call is TRBV6-5, the J call TRBJ2-7; 8 bases are shared with TRBD1. Germline CDR1 is MNHEY and CDR2 is SVGAGI. This CDR3 region has 15 residues. The V gene end was trimmed by 6 bases and the J gene end by 1 base; junction bases not matched to a gene: 8. As DNA, the CDR3 is TGTGCCAGCAGAATGGACAGGGATCGGTCCTACGAGCAGTACTTC. As protein: CASRMDRDRSYEQYF.

The chain carries TRBV6-1 and TRBJ2-7, with TRBD2 matching 8 bases. Germline-derived CDR1 and CDR2 are MNHNS and SASEGT. This CDR3 contains 15 residues. CDR3 bases: TGTACCAGCAGTGAACTAGCGGATAGCTCCTACGAGCAGAACGTC. Protein: CTSSELADSSYEQNV.

The chain uses TRBV12-3 or TRBV12-4 and TRBJ2-2; D is possibly TRBD2 (6 bases). The CDR3 covers 18 residues. The germline V and J ends were trimmed by 5 bases and 5 bases, with 24 bases remaining between them. In nucleotides, the CDR3 is TGTGCCAGCAGTCTTCACCTATCGGGGCCCGCGGGGACCGGGGAGCTGTTTTTT. Translation gives CASSLHLSGPAGTGELFF.

This clonotype was observed many times. The chain recombines TRBV20-1 with TRBJ1-6; D is possibly TRBD1 (5 bases). Trimming removed 1 base from V and 10 bases from J, with 11 bases in between. CDR3 length equals 13 residues. In germline, CDR1 is DFQATT, CDR2 SNEGSKA (reference sequence). The CDR3 DNA reads TGCAGTGCTAGAGGGCAGGGTGGGTCACCCCTCCACTTT. As protein: CSARGQGGSPLHF.

Comments on this clonotype: At one end, the junction sequence differs from germline, possibly due to a read error. This chain connects TRBV20-1 to TRBJ2-1; D unresolved. Per germline, CDR1 DFQATT and CDR2 SNEGSKA (reference sequence). The CDR3 consists of 13 residues. CDR3 in DNA: TGCAGTCCTAGAGGACCAGTACACAATGAGCAGTTCTTC. Its protein product is CSPRGPVHNEQFF.

This clonotype was seen only a few times. This sequence joins TRBV11-3 and TRBJ2-2; no firm D call. Trimming left V 9 bases short and J 5 bases short, with 25 bases between. CDR3 size: 17 residues. Germline-derived CDR1 and CDR2 are SGHNT and YENEEA. CDR3 residues: CASNLHGRADGTGELFF. The CDR3 DNA sequence: TGTGCCAGTAACTTACATGGTAGAGCCGACGGGACCGGGGAGCTGTTTTTT.

The rearrangement links TRBV5-6 to TRBJ2-2, with D perhaps being TRBD1 or TRBD2 (6 bases each). Germline V CDR1 and CDR2: SGHDT, YYEEEE. The V end lost 9 bases, the J end lost 6 bases, and 21 bases lay between the germline ends. The CDR3 has 15 residues. CDR3 loop: CANRAGLSCPGELFF. The CDR3 DNA reads TGTGCCAACAGGGCGGGACTCTCCTGTCCCGGGGAGCTGTTTTTT.

This clonotype has a handful of counts. The junction and the germline gene differ at one end; a read error may be behind it. The V and J genes are TRBV11-2 and TRBJ2-7; perhaps TRBD2 as D (5 bases). Germline lookup yields CDR1 SGHAT and CDR2 FQNNGV. The CDR3 contains 13 residues. The CDR3 protein is CASSLEYVGEQYF. CDR3 DNA: TGTGCCAGCAGCTTAGAGTACGTGGGAGAACAGTATTTC.

In this sample, this clonotype turned up many times. The V gene is TRBV2, the J gene TRBJ2-1, with a weak D call TRBD2 (5 bases). The V end was cut by 6 bases, the J end by 11 bases, with 11 bases between. Germline CDR1 and CDR2: SNHLY and FYNNEI. The CDR3 is 11 residues long. CDR3 protein: CASRPDSQQFF. CDR3 coding DNA: TGTGCCAGCAGACCGGACTCACAGCAGTTCTTC.

About this clonotype: Germline and junction disagree at one end, which may indicate a read error. The rearrangement joins TRBV11-2 to TRBJ2-1, with D possibly being TRBD1 or TRBD2 (5 bases each). This CDR3 contains 14 residues. Germline values: CDR1 SGHAT, CDR2 FQNNGV. Written as DNA, the CDR3 is TGTGCCAGCCAGAAGCGGCAGGGTCAGAATGAGCAGTTATTC. This gives the protein CASQKRQGQNEQLF.

Remarks on this clonotype: One end of the junction varies from germline; a read error may be responsible. The V call is TRBV6-2 or TRBV6-3, the J call TRBJ2-7; TRBD2 matches 7 bases. The CDR3 is 14 amino acids. Germline lookup yields CDR1 MNHEY and CDR2 SVGEGT. The CDR3 sequence is CASTIAGAPMEQYF. In DNA form, the CDR3 reads TGTGCCAGCACGATAGCGGGTGCCCCTATGGAGCAGTATTTC.

Regarding this clonotype: The junction and the germline gene differ at one end; a read error may be behind it. This chain uses TRBV11-3 with TRBJ2-3; tentatively, D is TRBD2 (5 bases). CDR1 is SGHNT, CDR2 YENEEA, per germline. The CDR3 extends over 17 amino acids. The DNA for the CDR3 is TGTACCAGCATCGGAACAGAGAGCGGTTCCCCCACGGATACGCAGTATTTT. Translation gives CTSIGTESGSPTDTQYF.

This clonotype appeared a few times. Germline and junction disagree at one end, which may indicate a read error. The chain carries TRBV4-1 and TRBJ2-3, with D uncertain. Germline loops: CDR1 MGHRA, CDR2 YSYEKL. CDR3 size: 13 residues. For the CDR3, the DNA is TGCGCCAGCAGCCAGCAGGTTTGGGATACGCAATATTTT. Translation gives CASSQQVWDTQYF.

Comments on this clonotype: The junction shows a germline mismatch at one end, possibly a read error. The chain uses TRBV12-3 or TRBV12-4 and TRBJ2-1; D is possibly TRBD1 (6 bases). CDR3 length: 15 amino acids. DNA of the CDR3: TGTGTCAGCAGTTTAGCTTCAGCTATAGGGGGTGAGCAGTTCTTC. Residues: CVSSLASAIGGEQFF.

For this clonotype: A read error may produce the germline difference seen at one junction end. The chain employs TRBV29-1 and TRBJ2-1, with TRBD2 matching 12 bases. The CDR3 length is 17 residues. Per germline, CDR1 SQVTM and CDR2 ANQGSEA. In nucleotides, the CDR3 is TGCAGAGTTGAACAGGTGCAGTGGCTAGCGGGAGGGAATGAGCAGTTCTTC. This codes for CRVEQVQWLAGGNEQFF.

In its sample, this clonotype was seen a few times. The CDR3 does not close with the conserved phenylalanine or tryptophan, likely indicating a read error. The chain links TRBV20-1 to TRBJ2-5, with a possible D match to TRBD2 (5 bases). Germline V gene sequence: CDR1 DFQATT, CDR2 SNEGSKA (reference sequence). V lost 5 bases and J lost 5, with 15 bases in between. The CDR3 extends over 13 amino acids. The CDR3: CSASPAGGETQYL. The DNA of the CDR3 is TGCAGTGCTTCCCCCGCGGGTGGGGAGACCCAGTACCTC.

The CDR3 loop is CASSYSAGRGIDGYTF. The CDR3 DNA reads as TGTGCCAGCAGTTATTCAGCGGGACGGGGGATCGATGGCTACACCTTC. J is TRBJ1-2 and V is TRBV6-6; tentative D call: TRBD1 (5 bases). The CDR3 extends over 16 amino acids. CDR1 is MNHNY, CDR2 SVGAGI, per germline (reference sequence). V was trimmed by 3 bases and J by 6 bases, leaving 20 bases between them.

On this clonotype itself: Its ends do not fully match the called genes, so a read error is possible. V gene TRBV20-1 combines with J gene TRBJ1-2; D not certain. The CDR3 is made up of 13 amino acids. CDR1 is DFQATT and CDR2 is SNEGSKA in the germline V gene (reference sequence). The CDR3 is CCASDPSSYGYTF. DNA of the CDR3: TGCTGTGCTAGCGACCCTAGCAGCTATGGCTATACCTTC.